The clone carrying this TCR beta chain was counted only a few times. Its antigen is unidentified. These data come from a study of beta chain features in type 1 diabetes. Study-wide results and caveats: Moderate yet significant TCRB CDR3 shortening was seen in Type 1 diabetes patients in all four CD4+ subsets. The study found that naive, central memory and Treg TCRB repertoires appeared more similar in patients than in healthy donors.

Every bit of the isolated RNA underwent reverse transcription, so sequencing read expressed TCRB transcripts. Method: immunoSEQ multiplex PCR; TCRdb's copy keeps in-frame clones and lacks some. The sample includes around 350,000 clones, around 12% of them seen just once. The source of this sequence is a man aged 18 to 35 in good health. Sequencing input: naive CD4+ T cells from blood.

Here the CDR3 reads CAWSVQGFTSQHF. DNA of the CDR3: TGTGCCTGGAGTGTACAGGGTTTTACGTCCCAGCATTTT. V usage is TRBV30 and J usage is TRBJ1-5, with a weak D call TRBD1 (6 bases). V lost 0 bases and J 11 bases, leaving 14 bases between the germline ends. The CDR3 totals 13 residues. Germline lookup yields CDR1 GTSNPN and CDR2 SVGIG (reference sequence).